Here is one T cell receptor (beta chain) with its context. The antigen is unknown. The sample comes from a study of shared clonotypes between healthy human individuals. A CD45RA+ naive subset and a CD45RA-negative memory subset were split from CD4+ cells. Whole-study findings and limits: It was only blood that was sampled, and tissue repertoires likely differ. Non-shared clonotypes were found to have lower generation probabilities than the clonotypes that were shared by all four of the sorted-subset donors.

Generated by immunoSEQ multiplex PCR, the TCRdb table keeps only in-frame clones and is missing some. The profile shows 300,000 to 400,000 clones, 74% of them singletons. The sample comprised memory CD4+ T cells sorted from blood. Subset described: CD45RA-negative fraction. This receptor was identified in a man aged 25-45 years in good health.

DNA of the CDR3: TGTGCCAGCAGCTTATCGACCGGTAGGGATCAGCCCCAGCATTTT. Protein: CASSLSTGRDQPQHF. The chain joins TRBV7-8 to TRBJ1-5; D gene ambiguous. Trimming stripped 2 bases from V and 5 bases from J, with 13 bases between. From germline, CDR1 is SGHVS and CDR2 FQNEAQ. The CDR3 contains 15 residues.